This record concerns one T cell receptor beta chain sequence. The sample holds many counts of this clonotype. The target of this receptor is not known. No clone much larger than this one lies a single base away; base qualities are absent. The data belong to a study of blood T cells in healthy people across ages (dated by TCRdb to the mid-2010s). General notes on the study: Template switching captured roughly one uniquely barcoded TCR beta cDNA molecule per two T cells in model experiments. Using deep sequencing normalized with unique cDNA molecular identifiers, the study measured how TCR beta repertoire diversity changes with age. Donors were grouped into four age groups: young (average approximately 15 years), middle-aged (39), aged (62) and long-lived (approximately 75). To avoid experimental bias, donors of different ages were randomly spread across the sequencing lanes. Using the same blood draw, the study looked at two additional independent replicas of 1 million unique cDNA reads for two donors, one aged 18 to 30 and the other aged 80 or older.

The approximately 39 donors, aged about 6 to 95 years, were systemically healthy Caucasian individuals from Russia. Each donor gave about 9.8 milliliters of peripheral blood, drawn into EDTA-treated Vacutainer tubes. Ficoll-Paque density-gradient centrifugation was used to isolate PBMCs, with at least 7 million obtained per sample. Trizol reagent was used to extract total RNA from PBMCs, with at least 5.5 micrograms per sample. The percentages of naive CD45RAhigh/CD27high T cells were determined by flow cytometry on a PBMC aliquot from every donor. The library was built by means of 5' RACE. The sample was run on an Illumina HiSeq 2500. The second PCR ran for about 7 to 11 cycles and used a J-beta primer mix along with a sample-barcoded 5' primer. A template-switch 5' adaptor carrying 12 random nucleotides introduced a unique molecular identifier onto each TCR beta cDNA molecule. At least 2.5 million CDR3-containing paired-end reads were obtained from each sample. All of the RNA was converted into first-strand cDNA using the Mint cDNA synthesis kit, with a TRBC-specific oligonucleotide serving as the primer. Following uracil-DNA glycosylase treatment, a first 18-cycle PCR with universal primers M1SS and BC2_uni_R was performed on all cDNA. In the source study's methods: For normalization, 1 million high-quality reads were randomly selected from each sample, with every read carrying a distinct molecular identifier. Instead of being binned into consensus sequences, reads with shared molecular identifiers were discarded. MiTCR, with a Q25 quality threshold and the strictest error-elimination algorithm, was used for CDR3 identification, clonotype clustering and error correction. A nonparametric unseen species model with Euler transformation was used to estimate lower-bound total TCR beta diversity. TCRdb trimmed the raw reads at Q25, called clones with MiXCR and kept productive beta chains. Each record represents a unique CDR3 protein, reported with the most common genes and DNA among its rows. The V and J calls shown here were made by TCRdb, not taken from the authors' results. The sample contains 380,000 or so distinct CDR3 sequences, more than 45% of them found a single time. The ten biggest clones cover over 40% of the sample.

The germline V and J ends show losses of 5 bases and 5 bases respectively, and no gene match explains 6 bases of the junction. From its cysteine to its phenylalanine, the CDR3 spans 14 amino acids. The kept DNA is CDR3 alone, 42 bases in frame from the first base. Beyond this particular receptor, the publication reports: Donor CMV infection status was unknown, potentially confounding age-related changes in expanded clonotypes. Bulk unsorted PBMC profiling prevented conclusive comparison of naive and antigen-experienced compartments. Observed TCR beta diversity correlated strongly with the percentage of naive T cells measured by flow cytometry. Total diversity estimates from one million sequenced T cells were considered lower bounds and underestimates. Observed TCR beta diversity per million T cells fell roughly linearly with age, and a significant reduction was already apparent by age roughly 40. Compared with the aged group, more naive CD4+ T cells, fewer expanded clones and increased TCR diversity were shown by the long-lived group, suggesting age selection.

The receptor comes from a man between 60 and 75 years old in good health. This sequence uses TRBV12-3 or TRBV12-4 and TRBJ1-5; the central 7 bases match TRBD1. The specimen sequenced was blood. This receptor has the CDR3 CASSPGQFHQPQHF. The nucleotides are TGTGCCAGCAGTCCGGGACAGTTCCATCAGCCCCAGCATTTT.